One and the same sample provided the 27 T cell receptor beta chains below, sequenced in a study of CXCR3-negative and CXCR3-positive naive CD8 T cells. It was by 5' RACE with UMI labels that the TRB cDNA libraries were prepared. TCRdb reprocessed the 5' RACE reads and reports one entry per CDR3 protein, with no DNA. Seen in this sample are around 50,000 distinct CDR3 sequences; the ten most common clones hold around 0.6%. No antigen has been identified for these receptors. General study points: Naive cells with CXCR3 showed TRB CDR3s that were more hydrophobic than those in CXCR3-negative naive cells.

The sample comprised naive CXCR3+ CD8+ T cells from blood. This sample's subset: CD45RO-CCR7+CD27+CD95- naive CD8+ T cells expressing CXCR3 (TNR3+). These receptors were taken from a human donor in good health. Some clones in this sample may be carry-over from other donors' samples.

The V gene is TRBV15, the J gene TRBJ2-3; TCRdb gives TRBD2 as the D gene, but with no DNA this cannot be confirmed. Germline V gives CDR1 LNHNV, CDR2 YYDKDF (reference sequence). CDR3 size: 19 residues. This CDR3 is CATSGPPIVARRNSDTQYF.

The V gene is TRBV7-3, the J gene TRBJ1-1; lacking DNA, the TRBD1 call made by TCRdb goes unchecked. The CDR3 covers 16 residues. Germline V gene sequence: CDR1 SGHTA, CDR2 FQGTGA. The CDR3 here is CASSPQSGTANTEAFF.

The chain couples TRBV20-1 to TRBJ2-1; checking the TCRdb D call of TRBD2 is not possible without DNA. This CDR3 region has 12 residues. Looked up from germline, CDR1 is DFQATT and CDR2 is SNEGSKA (reference sequence). CDR3 sequence reads: CSARDRETQQFF.

V usage is TRBV7-9 and J usage is TRBJ1-2; TCRdb gives TRBD1 as the D gene, but with no DNA this cannot be confirmed. Germline V gives CDR1 SEHNR, CDR2 FQNEAQ (reference sequence). The CDR3 has 14 amino acids. The CDR3 loop reads CASSWGREDYGYTF.

The chain links TRBV27 to TRBJ1-5; TCRdb reports TRBD1, a call that lacks DNA to check it against. The germline V gene has CDR1 MNHEY and CDR2 SMNVEV (reference sequence). CDR3 length equals 17 residues. This CDR3 is CASSKLPGGSGNQPQHF.

The chain employs TRBV29-1 and TRBJ1-2; TCRdb's D call of TRBD1 is untestable without DNA. This CDR3 spans 13 amino acids. CDR1 SQVTM and CDR2 ANQGSEA come from the germline V gene. CDR3 sequence: CSAPKGDNYGYTF.

The CDR3 reads CASRGGTSAYEQYF. The genes are TRBV27 and TRBJ2-7; TCRdb gives TRBD2 as the D gene, but with no DNA this cannot be confirmed. Germline V gives CDR1 MNHEY, CDR2 SMNVEV (reference sequence). The CDR3 length is 14 residues.

The rearrangement links TRBV7-3 to TRBJ2-2; the TRBD1 assignment by TCRdb is unverifiable without DNA. The CDR3 runs to 18 residues. Germline V gene lookup returns CDR1 SGHTA and CDR2 FQGTGA. The CDR3: CASSLRNYRDALTGELFF. Combining the CDR3 with reference TRBV7-3 and TRBJ2-2 gives the whole variable domain GAGVSQTPSNKVTEKGKYVELRCDPISGHTALYWYRQSLGQGPEFLIYFQGTGAADDSGLPNDRFFAVRPEGSVSTLKIQRTERGDSAVYLCASSLRNYRDALTGELFFGEGSRLTVL.

V is TRBV29-1 and J is TRBJ2-7. The CDR3 sequence is 13 residues long. The germline V gene has CDR1 SQVTM and CDR2 ANQGSEA. CDR3 region: CSVAGQDFYEQYF.

The V and J genes are TRBV5-1 and TRBJ2-5; with no DNA, the TCRdb D assignment of TRBD2 cannot be verified. The length of the CDR3 is 13 residues. CDR1 and CDR2 (germline): SGHRS, YFSETQ. The CDR3 sequence is CASRLAGQETQYF.

The chain combines TRBV11-3 with TRBJ2-2; TCRdb's D gene call, TRBD1, goes unchecked for lack of DNA. The CDR3 consists of 16 residues. The germline CDR1 and CDR2 sequences are SGHNT and YENEEA. CDR3 residues: CASSSPGQGAGGELFF.

This chain uses TRBV9 with TRBJ1-1; TCRdb's D gene call, TRBD1, goes unchecked for lack of DNA. The germline gives CDR1 SGDLS, CDR2 YYNGEE. This CDR3 region has 14 residues. Here the CDR3 reads CASSVGRGHTEAFF.

The chain has TRBV11-2 and TRBJ2-1; TCRdb calls TRBD1, which cannot be checked without DNA. Per the germline V gene, CDR1 is SGHAT and CDR2 is FQNNGV. CDR3 length equals 17 residues. The CDR3 protein is CTSSLISGISLIDEQFF.

The chain couples TRBV20-1 to TRBJ1-1. From germline, CDR1 is DFQATT and CDR2 SNEGSKA (reference sequence). The CDR3 length is 13 residues. CDR3 sequence: CSARDSGITEAFF.

This chain links TRBV10-1 with TRBJ1-6; TCRdb lists TRBD1, though no DNA is available to test this call. The CDR3 is 16 amino acids. CDR1 and CDR2 (germline): WNHNN, SYGVQD (reference sequence). The chain's CDR3 is CASSESRQGKTSPLHF.

The chain has TRBV2 and TRBJ1-1; without DNA, the TCRdb call of TRBD1 cannot be checked. The length of the CDR3 is 14 residues. Looked up from germline, CDR1 is SNHLY and CDR2 is FYNNEI. CDR3 protein: CASSDTGGNTEAFF.

The chain has TRBV7-2 and TRBJ2-7; there is no DNA to check the TCRdb D call of TRBD1. The CDR3 spans 13 residues. CDR1 and CDR2 from the germline V gene are SGHTA and FQGNSA. The CDR3 reads CASSMGQVGEQYF.

The CDR3 reads CASSQAWTGTNTEAFF. The J gene is TRBJ1-1, the V gene TRBV4-1; TCRdb indicates TRBD1, and absent DNA this call remains unverified. The CDR3 length is 16 residues. Germline loops: CDR1 MGHRA, CDR2 YSYEKL.

The rearrangement joins TRBV7-9 to TRBJ2-3. Germline V lookup: CDR1 SEHNR, CDR2 FQNEAQ (reference sequence). The length of the CDR3 is 13 residues. CDR3 sequence: CASSLVGTDTQYF.

This chain uses TRBV4-3 with TRBJ1-1; without DNA, the TCRdb call of TRBD1 cannot be checked. This CDR3 has 14 residues. The germline V gene has CDR1 LGHNA and CDR2 YSLEER. This chain's CDR3 is CASSLDPGGTEAFF.

The chain is built from TRBV12-3 or TRBV12-4 and TRBJ1-1. The CDR3 length is 12 residues. CDR3: CASSSANTEAFF.

The chain has TRBV7-8 and TRBJ2-2; TCRdb's assignment of TRBD1 cannot be checked, as there is no DNA. From germline, CDR1 is SGHVS and CDR2 FQNEAQ. The CDR3 sequence is 15 residues long. The CDR3 is CASSETPTNTGELFF.

The genes are TRBV7-9 and TRBJ2-7; the D gene TCRdb calls, TRBD1, cannot be checked with no DNA. The CDR3 runs 13 residues. Germline V lookup: CDR1 SEHNR, CDR2 FQNEAQ (reference sequence). The CDR3 sequence: CASSPGINYEQYF.

This sequence joins TRBV7-2 and TRBJ2-3. The CDR3 is made up of 16 amino acids. Germline V CDR1 and CDR2: SGHTA, FQGNSA. The CDR3 loop is CASSVGTSSRTDTQYF.

The chain joins TRBV4-3 to TRBJ2-1; no DNA is available, so the TRBD2 call from TCRdb remains unchecked. CDR1 is LGHNA, CDR2 YSLEER, per germline. The CDR3 consists of 18 residues. CDR3: CASSQDRASGGSYNEQFF.

This rearrangement joins TRBV20-1 to TRBJ2-1; TCRdb's D gene call, TRBD2, goes unchecked for lack of DNA. CDR3 length equals 14 residues. Germline loops: CDR1 DFQATT, CDR2 SNEGSKA (reference sequence). The CDR3 region is CSADGPKDSNEQFF.

This sequence joins TRBV20-1 and TRBJ2-1; TCRdb calls TRBD1, which cannot be checked without DNA. The CDR3 totals 16 residues. The germline V gene encodes CDR1 DFQATT and CDR2 SNEGSKA (reference sequence). The CDR3 loop reads CSARAAFGGRGDEQFF.